The rows below give T cell receptor beta chains drawn from one sample of a study of cytomegalovirus exposure and HLA in healthy donors. Sequencing used immunoSEQ multiplex PCR; TCRdb keeps in-frame clones, though not all of them. Here the sample spans 70,000 to 95,000 clones, around 80% being singletons. Sequencing was carried out using PBMCs. The receptors come from a man aged 18 to 35 in good health and CMV-seronegative. CDR3s include the opening cysteine and the closing phenylalanine or tryptophan. A D gene is named only where the DNA matches it firmly. The size entry is marked missing in some rows and otherwise reads once, few, many or a size class.

NA	NA	TRBV18	TRBJ2-7	TGTGCCAGCTCACCGGAGCAGCAACGGGAGCAGTACTTC	CASSPEQQREQYF
TRBD2	NA	TRBV6-5	TRBJ2-1	TGTGCCAGCAGTTACTCGACTGGGGGGGGGCAGTTCTTC	CASSYSTGGGQFF
TRBD1	NA	TRBV9	TRBJ2-2	TGTGCCAGCACTACAGGGGGCGCGTCTACCGGGGAGCTGTTTTTT	CASTTGGASTGELFF
NA	few	TRBV6-5	TRBJ2-7	TGTGCCAGCAGTTTACAAAGCTCCTACGAGCAGTACTTC	CASSLQSSYEQYF
NA	NA	TRBV11-3	TRBJ2-2	TGTGCCAGCAGCTTTCAGGGCACTCTGAGGACCGGGGAGCTGTTTTTT	CASSFQGTLRTGELFF
NA	NA	TRBV6-5	TRBJ2-1	TGTGCCAGCAGTTACTCGGGGGGGAGGGGGAATGAGCAGTTCTTC	CASSYSGGRGNEQFF
NA	NA	TRBV2	TRBJ1-1	TGTGCCAGCAGTGAAAGAGGGCCGGTGGTCACTGAAGCTTTCTTT	CASSERGPVVTEAFF
NA	few	TRBV19	TRBJ2-3	TGTGCCAGTAGTCTATCCGGGATCGGGGATACGCAGTATTTT	CASSLSGIGDTQYF
TRBD2	NA	TRBV11-2	TRBJ2-1	TGTGCCAGCAGCCCAGGACTAGCGGGGGGTTCCTACAATGAGCAGTTCTTC	CASSPGLAGGSYNEQFF
NA	NA	TRBV19	TRBJ2-7	TGTGCCAGTAGTATATTTGGGGGACTCACCTACGAGCAGTACTTC	CASSIFGGLTYEQYF
NA	NA	TRBV4-1	TRBJ1-2	TGCGCCAGCAGCCAGAATCGAGACAGTCAATCTTATGGCTACACCTTC	CASSQNRDSQSYGYTF
NA	NA	TRBV2	TRBJ2-3	TGTGCCAGCAGTGGGCGGGGAGGTAGCACAGATACGCAGTATTTT	CASSGRGGSTDTQYF
TRBD1	NA	TRBV19	TRBJ1-4	TGTGCCAGTAGTGTAGGGACAGGGGGGGATGAAAAACTGTTTTTT	CASSVGTGGDEKLFF
NA	NA	TRBV2	TRBJ2-7	TGTGCCAGCTCAGCACTGCGGGGAGCGAGTAACGAGCAGTACTTC	CASSALRGASNEQYF
NA	NA	TRBV28	TRBJ1-2	TGTGCCAGCAGTTTCGAGGAGAGTAACTATGGCTACACCTTC	CASSFEESNYGYTF
NA	NA	TRBV9	TRBJ1-1	TGTGCCAGCAGCCCCAGGGACAAGAACACTGAAGCTTTCTTT	CASSPRDKNTEAFF
NA	NA	TRBV9	TRBJ2-5	TGTGCCAGCAGCGTATCTCTCCAAGAGACCCAGTACTTC	CASSVSLQETQYF
TRBD1	few	TRBV18	TRBJ2-2	TGTGCCAGCTCACCACCGAATCCGGGACAGGTCAATACCGGGGAGCTGTTTTTT	CASSPPNPGQVNTGELFF
TRBD2	NA	TRBV29-1	TRBJ2-3	TGCAGCGTTGAACTAGCGGGGGGGGTGGATACGCAGTATTTT	CSVELAGGVDTQYF
NA	NA	TRBV5-4	TRBJ2-3	TGTGCCAGCAGCTTAGGGACAAGCCGCCTTCTTAGCACAGATACGCAGTATTTT	CASSLGTSRLLSTDTQYF
NA	NA	TRBV7-2	TRBJ1-2	TGTGCCAGCAGCCTGACCTCGGGGGGCTACACCTTC	CASSLTSGGYTF
TRBD2	few	TRBV11-3	TRBJ2-1	TGTGCCAGCAGCCGGACTAGCGGGGGGAGCTCCTACAATGAGCAGTTCTTC	CASSRTSGGSSYNEQFF
NA	NA	TRBV6-5	TRBJ1-2	TGTGCCAGCAGCAACGGGAAGTATGGCTACACCTTC	CASSNGKYGYTF
NA	NA	TRBV11-2	TRBJ1-2	TGTGCCAGCAGCTTAATTAATGGCTACACCTTC	CASSLINGYTF
NA	NA	TRBV7-9	TRBJ1-4	TGTGCCAGCAGCTTAAGCCCCAGGGTGGATGAAAAACTGTTTTTT	CASSLSPRVDEKLFF
TRBD1	NA	TRBV2	TRBJ2-3	TGTGCCACCACCACAGGGGTGGGGGATACGCAGTATTTT	CATTTGVGDTQYF
TRBD1	NA	TRBV27	TRBJ2-7	TGTGCCAGCAGTCCCGGACAGGGAAAAGCCTGCGAGCAGTACTTC	CASSPGQGKACEQYF
TRBD2	NA	TRBV5-1	TRBJ2-3	TGCGCCAGCAGCTTGTCGGGGACCCTTTCGGGGGGTGATACGCAGTATTTT	CASSLSGTLSGGDTQYF
TRBD1	NA	TRBV6-1	TRBJ1-1	TGTGCCAGCAGTGAAGTATCGTGGGTAAGGGACAGGAGGGCTTTCTTT	CASSEVSWVRDRRAFF
NA	NA	TRBV19	TRBJ1-1	TGTGCCAGTAGTCTCAGACCAGGAAGTACAGGGAACACTGAAGCTTTCTTT	CASSLRPGSTGNTEAFF
NA	NA	TRBV6-1	TRBJ1-4	TGTGCCAGCAAGGAGGTCTCTAATGAAAAACTGTTTTTT	CASKEVSNEKLFF
NA	NA	TRBV18	TRBJ2-3	TGTGCCAGCTCACCACCCTCCGGCACAGATACGCAGTATTTT	CASSPPSGTDTQYF
TRBD1	few	TRBV18	TRBJ2-3	TGTGCCAGCTCACCGCCGGACAGGGCTGGCACAGATACGCAGTATTTT	CASSPPDRAGTDTQYF
TRBD1	once	TRBV6-5	TRBJ2-2	TGTGCCAGCAGAACCGGGACAGGGTCGACCGGGGAGCTGTTTTTT	CASRTGTGSTGELFF
NA	NA	TRBV5-8	TRBJ1-1	TGTGCCAGCAGCTTGGATGGGCGGGGGAACACTGAAGCTTTCTTT	CASSLDGRGNTEAFF
TRBD1	NA	TRBV2	TRBJ1-2	TGTGCCAGCAGACGGACAGGGAGTCCCGGTTATGGCTACACCTTC	CASRRTGSPGYGYTF
TRBD1	NA	TRBV28	TRBJ1-2	TGTGCCACCCTGGGTCAGGGGGCTTTTTATGGCTACACCTTC	CATLGQGAFYGYTF
TRBD2	NA	TRBV10-1	TRBJ2-3	TGCGCCAGCAGTGGTGAAGCGGGATCAGATACGCAGTATTTT	CASSGEAGSDTQYF
TRBD2	NA	TRBV7-3	TRBJ2-1	TGTGCCAGCAGCCAAACCGGGACTAGCCGATACAATGAGCAGTTCTTC	CASSQTGTSRYNEQFF
TRBD1	NA	TRBV6-5	TRBJ1-3	TGTGCCAGCAGTTACTCGGCCGACAGGGCTGGAAACACCATATATTTT	CASSYSADRAGNTIYF
NA	NA	TRBV6-1	TRBJ1-5	TGTGCCAGCAGTGACGGTGGGGGCCAGCCCCAGCATTTT	CASSDGGGQPQHF
TRBD1	once	TRBV5-1	TRBJ2-7	TGCGCCAGCACCCAGGGACAGTCGAAGGAGCAGTACTTC	CASTQGQSKEQYF
NA	NA	TRBV27	TRBJ1-5	TGTGCCAGCAGTTTATACCCCCCAGGGGCCGGCAATCAGCCCCAGCATTTT	CASSLYPPGAGNQPQHF